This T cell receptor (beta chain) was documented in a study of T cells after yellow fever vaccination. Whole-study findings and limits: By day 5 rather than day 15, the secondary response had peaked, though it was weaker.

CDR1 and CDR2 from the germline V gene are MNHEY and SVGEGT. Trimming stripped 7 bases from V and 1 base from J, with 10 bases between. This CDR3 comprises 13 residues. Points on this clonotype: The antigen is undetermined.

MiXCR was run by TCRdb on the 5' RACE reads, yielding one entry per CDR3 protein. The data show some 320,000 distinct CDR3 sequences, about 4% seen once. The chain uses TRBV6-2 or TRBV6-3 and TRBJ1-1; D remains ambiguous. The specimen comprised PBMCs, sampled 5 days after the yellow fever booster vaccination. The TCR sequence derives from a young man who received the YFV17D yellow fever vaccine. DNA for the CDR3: TGTGCCAGCAATCCCCCGGAGAACACTGAAGCTTTCTTT. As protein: CASNPPENTEAFF.